This T cell receptor beta chain was identified in a study of cytomegalovirus exposure and HLA in healthy donors. Study-level results: An Asian-associated ancestry cluster reportedly showed fewer N-insertions than the approximately 600-donor mean in a later analysis. TCR sequences were mostly rare, though some public TCRs occurred in many donors.

V lost 4 bases and J lost 3; bases outside the gene matches: 9. CDR1 and CDR2 from the germline V gene are MGHDK and SYGVNS. There are 16 residues in the CDR3. With regard to this clone: What it recognizes is unknown.

PCR used 60 Vbeta primers and 13 Jbeta primers. Some clones are missing from TCRdb's copy, which holds only in-frame ones; the method was immunoSEQ multiplex PCR. This sample has around 65,000 clones, with over 75% found just once. The chain carries TRBV25-1 and TRBJ1-2; 9 bases align to TRBD1. The TCR was taken from a female donor in good health and CMV-seronegative. Source material: PBMCs. The chain's CDR3 is CASSVTGGGSYYGYTF. In DNA form, the CDR3 reads TGTGCCAGCAGTGTTACAGGGGGCGGATCTTACTATGGCTACACCTTC.